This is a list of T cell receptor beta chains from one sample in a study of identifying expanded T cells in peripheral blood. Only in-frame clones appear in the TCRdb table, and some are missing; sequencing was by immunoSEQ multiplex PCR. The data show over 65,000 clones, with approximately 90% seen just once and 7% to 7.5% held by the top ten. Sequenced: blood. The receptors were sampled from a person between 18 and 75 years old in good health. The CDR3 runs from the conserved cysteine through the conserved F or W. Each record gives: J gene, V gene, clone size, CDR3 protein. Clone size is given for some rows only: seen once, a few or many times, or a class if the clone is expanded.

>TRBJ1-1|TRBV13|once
CASRPTGGGTEAFF
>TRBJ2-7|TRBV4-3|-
CASSQDLMTGANEQYF
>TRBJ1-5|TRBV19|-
CASSMNDGFNQPQHF
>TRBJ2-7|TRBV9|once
CASSVGGSLTGNEQYF
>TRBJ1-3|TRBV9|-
CASSDGSAGPNQF
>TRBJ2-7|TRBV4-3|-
CASSQEGGITGKFLYEQYF
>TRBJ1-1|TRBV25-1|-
CASIPVGPNTEAFF
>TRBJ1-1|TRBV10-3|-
CAISESPGPTEAFF
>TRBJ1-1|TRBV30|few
CAWSGIRQGIMNTEAFF
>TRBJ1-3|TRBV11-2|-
CASSLRGNTIYF